These T cell receptor beta chains were read from a single sample in a study of blood T cell repertoires in COVID-19. The data were produced by immunoSEQ multiplex PCR, yet TCRdb's version contains in-frame clones alone and is incomplete. The sample lists some 80,000 clones, roughly 90% occurring once. The sample comprised peripheral blood. Receptors were obtained from a human donor in a cohort sampled during active COVID-19. CDR3s include the opening cysteine and the closing phenylalanine or tryptophan. D genes are given only for firm matches. Clone sizes are given selectively: once, few, many, or a class where the clone is expanded.

TRBD1	TRBV11-2	-	TRBJ2-7	TGTGCCAGCAGCTCCGACAGGGGGCTCTACGAGCAGTACTTC	CASSSDRGLYEQYF
-	TRBV7-2	-	TRBJ2-1	TGTGCCAGCAGCTGGGAAGTAGCGGTGAGCTCCTACAATGAGCAGTTCTTC	CASSWEVAVSSYNEQFF
TRBD2	TRBV6-2/TRBV6-3	-	TRBJ2-3	TGTGCCAGCAGCCAACCAGCGGGAGGAGCAGATACGCAGTATTTT	CASSQPAGGADTQYF
-	TRBV14	-	TRBJ1-1	TGTGCCAGCAGCCCAACAGGGTTCCCTGAAGCTTTCTTT	CASSPTGFPEAFF
-	TRBV7-9	-	TRBJ2-3	TGTGCCAGCAGCTTAGGGTCTGGAGGGTATACAGATACGCAGTATTTT	CASSLGSGGYTDTQYF
-	TRBV6-5	-	TRBJ2-3	TGTGCCAGCAGTTACGAACGGGACACAGATACGCAGTATTTT	CASSYERDTDTQYF
TRBD1	TRBV4-1	-	TRBJ1-6	TGCGCCAGCAGCCCGCTTATGGGACAGGGGAAATATAATTCACCCCTCCACTTT	CASSPLMGQGKYNSPLHF
-	TRBV5-4	-	TRBJ1-1	TGTGCCAGCAGCCCCTCCGGATGGCGGATCATGAACACTGAAGCTTTCTTT	CASSPSGWRIMNTEAFF
TRBD2	TRBV2	-	TRBJ2-5	TGTGCCAGCAGTTCCGGACTAGCTGGGGTGGAGACCCAGTACTTC	CASSSGLAGVETQYF
TRBD2	TRBV7-9	-	TRBJ2-1	TGTGCCAGCAGCCCACGGGAGGCCCTCTACAATGAGCAGTTCTTC	CASSPREALYNEQFF
TRBD1	TRBV19	-	TRBJ1-5	TGTGCCAGTAGTATCGGCGGACAGGGGGATCAGCCCCAGCATTTT	CASSIGGQGDQPQHF
TRBD1	TRBV24-1	-	TRBJ2-7	TGTGCCACCAGTGAAGACAGGGGATCCTACGAGCAGTACTTC	CATSEDRGSYEQYF
TRBD1	TRBV29-1	-	TRBJ1-2	TGCAGCGTTGTGCAGGGGGTAGACTATGGCTACACCTTC	CSVVQGVDYGYTF
-	TRBV7-2	once	TRBJ1-1	TGTGCCAGCAGCTTACTTCGGGGAATCATGAACACTGAAGCTTTCTTT	CASSLLRGIMNTEAFF
-	TRBV7-9	once	TRBJ2-3	TGTGCCAGCAGCTTAGCGCAGGGTAGTGCAGATACGCAGTATTTT	CASSLAQGSADTQYF
-	TRBV29-1	-	TRBJ1-4	TGCAGCGTGGAGACCGGGGGAAAACTGTTTTTT	CSVETGGKLFF
-	TRBV15	few	TRBJ1-5	TGTGCCACCAGCAGAGCGGACAGCGCTAATCAGCCCCAGCATTTT	CATSRADSANQPQHF
-	TRBV7-2	-	TRBJ2-7	TGTGCCAGCAGCTTAAGTTCGGGAGCTTCCTACGAGCAGTACTTC	CASSLSSGASYEQYF
-	TRBV6-5	once	TRBJ2-6	TGTGCCAGCATCAACTCTGGGGCCAACGTCCTGACTTTC	CASINSGANVLTF
-	TRBV15	-	TRBJ1-4	TGTGCCACCAGCAGAGATGGCAGGGGTGTTGGTGAAAAACTGTTTTTT	CATSRDGRGVGEKLFF
TRBD1	TRBV19	-	TRBJ1-1	TGTGCCAGTAGTAATAGAGGGACAGGGAGAACTGAAGCTTTCTTT	CASSNRGTGRTEAFF
TRBD1	TRBV4-1	-	TRBJ2-5	TGCGCCAGCAGTCAGGGGGCGCATGGGGGTGGAGAGACCCAGTACTTC	CASSQGAHGGGETQYF
-	TRBV19	-	TRBJ1-5	TGTGCCAGTAGTATCTGGGGATCCCCACAGGGAAGGGGGATGGGACCGAATCAGCCCCAGCATTTT	CASSIWGSPQGRGMGPNQPQHF
-	TRBV3-1/TRBV3-2	-	TRBJ1-1	TGTGCCAGCAGCCAGCCGCAGGGTGCGTTGAGGACTGAAGCTTTCTTT	CASSQPQGALRTEAFF
TRBD2	TRBV18	once	TRBJ2-5	TGTGCCAGCTCACCCCGCGGCGGGAGTGAGACCCAGTACTTC	CASSPRGGSETQYF
-	TRBV7-9	few	TRBJ1-6	TGTGCCAGCAGCGGGGGGGCAGGTAATTCACCCCTCCACTTT	CASSGGAGNSPLHF
TRBD1	TRBV19	-	TRBJ1-2	TGTGCCAGTAGTATCACCAGGCCCCAGGGGGACTATGGCTACACCTTC	CASSITRPQGDYGYTF
-	TRBV6-2/TRBV6-3	-	TRBJ2-1	TGTGCCAGCAGTTTCCTGAGCGGAGCGTACAATGAGCAGTTCTTC	CASSFLSGAYNEQFF
-	TRBV12-3/TRBV12-4	-	TRBJ1-2	TGTGCCAGCAGTTTCGGCAGGGTAGAGGGCTACACCTTC	CASSFGRVEGYTF
TRBD1	TRBV7-8	-	TRBJ1-1	TGTGCCAGCAGCTACAGGACAGGGGAAGCTCGCGGCACTGAAGCTTTCTTT	CASSYRTGEARGTEAFF
TRBD2	TRBV2	-	TRBJ2-1	TGTGCCAGCAGTGATGGGCTAGCGGGACCACTTTCCTACAATGAGCAGTTCTTC	CASSDGLAGPLSYNEQFF
-	TRBV30	-	TRBJ2-2	TGTGCCTGGAATTCGGCGGTCACCGGGGAGCTGTTTTTT	CAWNSAVTGELFF
-	TRBV2	-	TRBJ1-6	TGTGCCAGCAGTGAAGCAGAGGGAGGACCCCTCCACTTT	CASSEAEGGPLHF
-	TRBV4-1	-	TRBJ2-7	TGCGCCAGCAGCCAAGACATCTCCTACGAGCAGTACTTC	CASSQDISYEQYF
TRBD1	TRBV11-2	once	TRBJ2-5	TGTGCCAGCAGCATGGGTGAAGAGCGAGGGGGCGGGACCCAGTACTTC	CASSMGEERGGGTQYF
-	TRBV5-5	-	TRBJ2-3	TGTGCCAGCAGCTCGGGGACACTTGCGGGCACAGATACGCAGTATTTT	CASSSGTLAGTDTQYF
-	TRBV7-8	-	TRBJ2-1	TGTGCCAGCAGCAACCAACCCCCCGGACTACTCTACAATGAGCAGTTCTTC	CASSNQPPGLLYNEQFF
-	TRBV28	-	TRBJ1-2	TGTGCCAGCAAGGAGGCAGGAAGGGTCTATGGCTACACCTTC	CASKEAGRVYGYTF
-	TRBV24-1	-	TRBJ2-1	TGTGCCACCAGTGATCCCTCCGACGGGAGCTCCTACAATGAGCAGTTCTTC	CATSDPSDGSSYNEQFF
TRBD1	TRBV7-2	once	TRBJ1-2	TGTGCCAGCAGCTTAGGAGGGACAGGGGGCGCAAGGTATGGCTACACCTTC	CASSLGGTGGARYGYTF
-	TRBV6-6	-	TRBJ2-1	TGTGCCAGCGCGCGGAACTACAATGAGCAGTTCTTC	CASARNYNEQFF
TRBD1	TRBV18	-	TRBJ1-4	TGTGCCAGCTCGCTGACAGGGGGCGTCGGAAAACTGTTTTTT	CASSLTGGVGKLFF
-	TRBV6-5	-	TRBJ2-5	TGTGCCAGCAGTTACTCGGCTACCACAGGCCAAGAGACCCAGTACTTC	CASSYSATTGQETQYF
-	TRBV4-1	-	TRBJ2-2	TGCGCCAGCAGCCTGGTTAGCGGGAACACCGGGGAGCTGTTTTTT	CASSLVSGNTGELFF
-	TRBV15	-	TRBJ2-7	TGTGCCACCAGCAGAGATGTCGGCGAGCAGTACTTC	CATSRDVGEQYF
-	TRBV23-1	-	TRBJ1-4	TGCGCCAGCAGGGGAATCCATGGCGGGCATGAAAAACTGTTTTTT	CASRGIHGGHEKLFF
-	TRBV19	-	TRBJ1-5	TGTGCCAGTAGTATCGGTGCTAATCAGCCCCAGCATTTT	CASSIGANQPQHF
-	TRBV6-4	-	TRBJ2-7	TGTGCCAGCAGTGACTCGAGTCCAAAATCCTACGAGCAGTACTTC	CASSDSSPKSYEQYF
-	TRBV27	-	TRBJ2-7	TGTGCTACGGGAGAGGATTCAAGTGAGCAGTACTTC	CATGEDSSEQYF
TRBD1	TRBV30	-	TRBJ2-7	TGTGCCTGGAGAACAGGGGGCCCCTACGAGCAGTACTTC	CAWRTGGPYEQYF
-	TRBV7-6	-	TRBJ2-3	TGTGCCAGCAGCTTAGAGGGACTGGGCACAGATACGCAGTATTTT	CASSLEGLGTDTQYF
-	TRBV2	-	TRBJ2-3	TGTGCCAGCAGTACCCAGGCGTCCTCCGCAGATACGCAGTATTTT	CASSTQASSADTQYF
-	TRBV6-5	-	TRBJ1-5	TGTGCCAGCACCCCTTCGTTAGGAGACAATCAGCCCCAGCATTTT	CASTPSLGDNQPQHF
-	TRBV6-6	-	TRBJ1-4	TGTGCCAGCAGTCCTTGGACAGCCGAAAAACTGTTTTTT	CASSPWTAEKLFF
-	TRBV7-9	once	TRBJ2-1	TGTGCCAGCGACGGAGGCCATGAGCAGTTCTTC	CASDGGHEQFF